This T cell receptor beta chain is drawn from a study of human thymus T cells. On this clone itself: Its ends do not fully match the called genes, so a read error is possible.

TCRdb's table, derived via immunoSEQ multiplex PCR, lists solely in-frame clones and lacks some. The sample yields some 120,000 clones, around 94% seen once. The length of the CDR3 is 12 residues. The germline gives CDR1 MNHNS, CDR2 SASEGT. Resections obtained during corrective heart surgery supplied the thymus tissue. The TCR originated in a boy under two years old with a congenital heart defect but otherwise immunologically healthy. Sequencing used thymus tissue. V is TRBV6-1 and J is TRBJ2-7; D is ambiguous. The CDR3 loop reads CASREDVYEQYF. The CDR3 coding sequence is TGTGCCAGCAGAGAAGACGTCTACGAGCAGTACTTC.